Shown below are 10 T cell receptor beta chains from a single sample sequenced in a study of cytotoxic CD8 clonotypes in ibrutinib-treated CLL. Measured with immunoSEQ multiplex PCR; TCRdb has only the in-frame clones, and not every one. The sample records some 26,000 clones, 85% being singletons. The sample here was PBMCs, taken after 24 months of ibrutinib treatment. The receptors shown here come from a human donor with chronic lymphocytic leukemia.

The chain couples TRBV7-9 to TRBJ1-1; 10 bases map to TRBD1. The trim removed 5 bases at V and 0 bases at J, leaving 12 bases unmatched. Germline-derived CDR1 and CDR2 are SEHNR and FQNEAQ (reference sequence). This CDR3 has 18 amino acids. The CDR3 here is CASSRLRGQGFMNTEAFF. DNA of the CDR3: TGTGCCAGCAGCCGCCTTCGGGGACAGGGGTTCATGAACACTGAAGCTTTCTTT.

This clone was observed a few times. CDR3 sequence reads: CASRDPGGPGELFF. Written as DNA, the CDR3 is TGTGCCAGCAGGGATCCAGGGGGCCCCGGGGAGCTGTTTTTT. The V call is TRBV6-1, the J call TRBJ2-2; TRBD1 agrees at 8 bases. Germline CDR1 is MNHNS and CDR2 is SASEGT. With 6 bases clipped from V and 6 bases from J, the junction kept 6 bases outside the gene matches. The CDR3 consists of 14 residues.

The rearrangement links TRBV6-6 to TRBJ1-1, with unresolved D. From germline, CDR1 is MNHNY and CDR2 SVGAGI (reference sequence). CDR3 length: 13 amino acids. Trimming shortened V by 10 bases and J by 2 bases, and 14 bases separated the two germline ends. The CDR3 here is CATRWGANTEAFF. CDR3 nucleotides: TGTGCCACCCGTTGGGGAGCAAACACTGAAGCTTTCTTT.

The chain joins TRBV19 to TRBJ1-2; maybe TRBD1 (5 bases). V was trimmed by 7 bases and J by 1 base, leaving 16 bases between them. The CDR3 totals 15 residues. Per germline, CDR1 LNHDA and CDR2 SQIVND (reference sequence). The CDR3 coding sequence is TGTGCCAGTAATATCTGGTCGGGGGGTAACTATGGCTACACCTTC. Its protein product is CASNIWSGGNYGYTF.

CDR3 nucleotides: TGTGCCAGCAGGGGGGATTTTAACACTGAAGCTTTCTTT. Translation: CASRGDFNTEAFF. V and J are TRBV2 and TRBJ1-1; perhaps TRBD1 as D (5 bases). CDR1 and CDR2 (germline): SNHLY, FYNNEI. The CDR3 has 13 residues. V was trimmed by 6 bases and J by 2 bases, leaving 10 bases between them.

The genes are TRBV11-1 and TRBJ2-2; D unresolved. This CDR3 region has 16 residues. Germline V gives CDR1 SGHAT, CDR2 FQDESV (reference sequence). Trimming stripped 8 bases from V and 0 bases from J, with 16 bases between. CDR3 sequence reads: CASGSPATTNTGELFF. CDR3 bases: TGTGCCAGCGGCTCCCCTGCGACAACGAACACCGGGGAGCTGTTTTTT.

The CDR3 is CASSSRDRAYEQYF. As DNA, the CDR3 is TGTGCCAGCAGCTCCCGGGACAGGGCATACGAGCAGTACTTC. The chain combines TRBV9 with TRBJ2-7; 9 bases align to TRBD1. With V trimmed by 4 bases and J by 4 bases, 6 bases remained unmatched. Germline CDR1 is SGDLS and CDR2 is YYNGEE. The CDR3 covers 14 residues.

The gene calls are TRBV5-1 and TRBJ2-5; D not resolved. Trimming took off 0 bases at V and 3 bases at J, with 6 bases between the two ends. This CDR3 region has 13 residues. Germline CDR1 reads SGHRS; CDR2 reads YFSETQ. The CDR3 bases are TGCGCCAGCAGCTTGGCAAGAGAAGAGACCCAGTACTTC. This sequence encodes CASSLAREETQYF. The complete variable domain, with remaining parts taken from reference TRBV5-1 and TRBJ2-5, reads KAGVTQTPRYLIKTRGQQVTLSCSPISGHRSVSWYQQTPGQGLQFLFEYFSETQRNKGNFPGRFSGRQFSNSRSEMNVSTLELGDSALYLCASSLAREETQYFGPGTRLLVL.

This chain joins TRBV6-5 and TRBJ2-1; D may be TRBD1 (5 bases). With 7 bases removed from V and 5 bases from J, the gap between germline ends came to 12 bases. CDR1 and CDR2 (germline): MNHEY, SVGAGI. This CDR3 region has 13 residues. DNA for the CDR3: TGTGCCAGCAAAGTGACAGTAGACAATGAGCAGTTCTTC. This gives the protein CASKVTVDNEQFF.

The chain recombines TRBV11-2 with TRBJ1-2; D ambiguous. The germline V gene encodes CDR1 SGHAT and CDR2 FQNNGV. The CDR3 spans 13 residues. V shed 3 bases and J shed 2 bases, with 7 bases lying between them. The CDR3 DNA reads TGTGCCAGCAGCTTTGGGGAGAACTATGGCTACACCTTC. It is translated as CASSFGENYGYTF.